What follows describes a single T cell receptor beta chain. The antigen it binds to is not known. No base-level quality is on record; no much larger clone is a single base apart. The data derive from a study of cytomegalovirus exposure and HLA in healthy donors listed by TCRdb under 2017. Notes on the research overall: According to a later analysis, one platform produced both the roughly 120 validation repertoires and the 666 repertoires of the first cohort. Along with the approximately 620-subject first cohort, a separate validation cohort of approximately 110 different subjects was used. The study aimed to test whether signatures of past pathogen exposure could be identified by cataloging public T cell receptors. The study combined high-throughput TCR immunosequencing, statistical association of individual TCRs with disease status, and machine learning to predict cytomegalovirus infection status.

The donors were included in the validation cohort of 90 to 150 subjects, a group kept apart from the roughly 700-subject first cohort. Beyond this particular receptor, the publication reports: In the study, around 150 TCR beta chains were listed as associated with cytomegalovirus. In vitro tests confirmed that a few of the cytomegalovirus-associated TCR beta chains recognize cytomegalovirus antigens. The authors suggested that the approach could potentially be extended to other disease states and immunological phenotypes. A later analysis found that TCRs clustered in the first cohort also tended to co-occur in the 120 validation repertoires, with 94% of cluster scores above 0. In both the original and validation cohorts, the classifier was reported to diagnose cytomegalovirus status with high specificity and sensitivity. All 120 or so repertoires were used to score co-occurrence in the validation cohort in a later analysis, because that analysis had no HLA typing for the cohort. While some public TCRs were present in many individuals, most TCR sequences turned up only very rarely across donors.

Library construction relied on the immunoSEQ multiplex PCR assay. As for the original processing: A statistical classification framework was built to diagnose cytomegalovirus status from the catalog of TCR beta chain sequences. TCRdb provides this immuneACCESS table in a form limited to in-frame rearrangements. Some clones are lacking; in checked studies, under half of them reflect an unresolved V gene, and why the rest are absent is not known. V, J and clone size are those of that table, while D and trimming were read from the DNA. In all, the sample holds over 130,000 clones, and around 90% of those were seen once. The ten biggest clones cover just under 9% of the sample. V gives up 2 bases and J gives up 1 base, and the segment between their germline ends measures 10 bases. Its CDR3 holds 14 amino acids, cysteine through phenylalanine. Only the CDR3 region is kept as DNA, spanning 42 bases read in frame from base 1. CDR1 and CDR2, per the germline V gene, are SGHRS and YFSETQ.

The chain uses TRBV5-1 and TRBJ2-7, with no D gene named confidently. The clonotype was recovered from a man between 18 and 29 years old in good health and CMV-seropositive. Sequenced input: PBMCs. This receptor carries the CDR3 CASSLPTPSYEQYF. The DNA sequence is TGCGCCAGCAGCTTACCGACACCTTCCTACGAGCAGTACTTC.